This T cell receptor (beta chain) was sequenced in a study of monozygotic twins with inflammatory bowel disease. About this clonotype itself: Its antigen remains unidentified.

For every TCR library, about 3,400 ng of total RNA was used. cDNA for each sample came from eight separate reactions. TCRdb re-called the 5' RACE reads; every CDR3 protein appears as one record, without DNA. The ten top clones account for around 6.8%, within a sample of some 160,000 distinct CDR3 sequences. Germline V lookup: CDR1 SGHDT, CDR2 YYEEEE. This CDR3 has 15 amino acids. Notes on the study in general: Versus healthy twins, IBD patients showed fewer clonotypes shared with others, especially with disease activity.

This TCR was recovered from a human donor with ulcerative colitis or Crohn's disease, or a healthy co-twin of an affected twin (not recorded which). This chain connects TRBV5-6 to TRBJ1-6; absent DNA, TCRdb's TRBD1 call cannot be checked. The sample consisted of blood. The CDR3 is CASSKRGQPNSPLHF.